This TCR beta chain was found in a study of T cells in Graves' hyperthyroidism and ophthalmopathy. This clonotype was seen more than once but under ten times. What it recognizes is unknown. PBMCs were obtained from 10 ml fresh peripheral blood. Template material for amplifying TCR beta CDR3 regions consisted of RNA transcripts. HTBI primers were the set used in a first-round RT-PCR of the TCR CDR3. TCRdb reprocessed the multiplex PCR reads with MiXCR, giving one entry per CDR3 protein. This table holds more than 500,000 distinct CDR3 sequences, more than 15% found once. Trimming at V came to 3 bases and at J to 6 bases, leaving 16 bases not matched to a gene. The germline V gene encodes CDR1 LGHDT and CDR2 YNNKEL (reference sequence). The CDR3 runs to 18 residues. Points from the study as a whole: Most thyroid clonotypes that were expanded above 0.001 also turned up in blood.

The TCR sequence derives from a woman in her thirties with Graves' ophthalmopathy. Material: blood. The gene calls are TRBV3-1 and TRBJ2-2, with TRBD2 matching over 7 bases. The CDR3 coding sequence is TGTGCCAGCAGCCACAAATTATCTGGCGGGAGCTCAGCCGGGGAGCTGTTTTTT. It codes for CASSHKLSGGSSAGELFF.